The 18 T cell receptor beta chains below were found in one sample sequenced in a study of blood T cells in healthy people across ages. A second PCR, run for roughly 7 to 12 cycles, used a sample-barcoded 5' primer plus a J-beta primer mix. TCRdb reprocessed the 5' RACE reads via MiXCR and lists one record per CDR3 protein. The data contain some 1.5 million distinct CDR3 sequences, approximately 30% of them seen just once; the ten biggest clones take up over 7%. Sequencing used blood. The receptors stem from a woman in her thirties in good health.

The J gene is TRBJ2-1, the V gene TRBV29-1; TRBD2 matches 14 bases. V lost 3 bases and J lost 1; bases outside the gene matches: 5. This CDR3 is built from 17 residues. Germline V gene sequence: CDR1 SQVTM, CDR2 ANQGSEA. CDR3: CSVDGLAGGLSYNEQFF. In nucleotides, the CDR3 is TGCAGCGTTGATGGACTAGCGGGAGGCCTTTCCTACAATGAGCAGTTCTTC.

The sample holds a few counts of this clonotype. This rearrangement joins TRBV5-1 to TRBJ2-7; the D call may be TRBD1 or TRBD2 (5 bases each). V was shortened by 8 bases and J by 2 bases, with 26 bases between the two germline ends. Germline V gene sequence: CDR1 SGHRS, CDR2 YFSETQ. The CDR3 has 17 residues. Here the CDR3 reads CARELPAHEGLAYEQYF. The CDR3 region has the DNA TGCGCCAGGGAGCTCCCGGCCCATGAGGGGCTTGCCTACGAGCAGTACTTC.

As DNA, the CDR3 is TGCAGTGCCCCCGTAAGGGGACAGGGAATGGGGGAGCAGTACTTC. Amino acids: CSAPVRGQGMGEQYF. V gene TRBV20-1 combines with J gene TRBJ2-7; 9 positions agree with TRBD1. The germline V gene encodes CDR1 DFQATT and CDR2 SNEGSKA (reference sequence). The CDR3 extends over 15 amino acids. V trimming: 6 bases; J trimming: 7 bases; junction bases outside the gene matches: 16.

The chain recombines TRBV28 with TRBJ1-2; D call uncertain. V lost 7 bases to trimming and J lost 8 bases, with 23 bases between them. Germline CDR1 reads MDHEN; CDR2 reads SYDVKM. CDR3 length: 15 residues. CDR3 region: CASTPFTMAYQGYTF. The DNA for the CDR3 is TGTGCCAGCACCCCCTTCACTATGGCGTATCAAGGCTACACCTTC.

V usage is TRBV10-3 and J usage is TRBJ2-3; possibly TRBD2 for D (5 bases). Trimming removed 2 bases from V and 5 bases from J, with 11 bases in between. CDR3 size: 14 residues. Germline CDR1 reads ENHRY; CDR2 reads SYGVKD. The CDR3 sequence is CAISEGSPRDTQYF. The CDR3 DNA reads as TGTGCCATCAGTGAGGGGAGTCCAAGAGATACGCAGTATTTT.

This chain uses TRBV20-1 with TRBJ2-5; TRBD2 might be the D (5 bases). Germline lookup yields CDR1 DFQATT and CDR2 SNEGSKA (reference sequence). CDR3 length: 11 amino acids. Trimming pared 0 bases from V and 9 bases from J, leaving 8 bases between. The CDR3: CSAREGGPQYF. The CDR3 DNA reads TGCAGTGCTAGAGAAGGAGGCCCCCAGTACTTC.

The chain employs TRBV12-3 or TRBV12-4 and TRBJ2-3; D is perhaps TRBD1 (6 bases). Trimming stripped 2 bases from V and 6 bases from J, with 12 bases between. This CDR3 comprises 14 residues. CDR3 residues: CASSLTYRADTQYF. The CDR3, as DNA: TGTGCCAGCAGTTTAACCTACAGGGCGGATACGCAGTATTTT.

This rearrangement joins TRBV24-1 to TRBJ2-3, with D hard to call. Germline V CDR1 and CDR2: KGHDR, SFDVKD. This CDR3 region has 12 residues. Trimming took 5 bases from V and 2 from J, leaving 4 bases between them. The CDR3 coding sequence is TGTGCCACCAGTGTCAACACAGATACGCAGTATTTT. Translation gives CATSVNTDTQYF.

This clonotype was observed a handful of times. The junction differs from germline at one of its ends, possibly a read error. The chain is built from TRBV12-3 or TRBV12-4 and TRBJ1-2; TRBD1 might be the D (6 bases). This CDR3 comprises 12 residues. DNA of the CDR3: TGTACCAGCGGCAGGGGCCGCCCTGGCTACACCTTC. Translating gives CTSGRGRPGYTF.

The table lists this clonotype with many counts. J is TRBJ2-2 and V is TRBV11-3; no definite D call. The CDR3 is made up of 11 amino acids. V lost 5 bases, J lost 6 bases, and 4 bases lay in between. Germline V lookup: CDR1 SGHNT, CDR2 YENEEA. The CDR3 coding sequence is TGTGCCAGCAGCCGGGCCGGGGAGCTGTTTTTT. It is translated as CASSRAGELFF.

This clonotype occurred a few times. The CDR3 sequence: CSGLIYNEQYF. The CDR3 bases are TGCAGCGGCCTCATCTACAATGAGCAGTACTTC. V and J are TRBV29-1 and TRBJ2-7; D is undetermined. Germline-derived CDR1 and CDR2 are SQVTM and ANQGSEA. Between the trimmed V and J ends, which lost 7 bases and 7 bases, there was a span of 14 bases. There are 11 residues in the CDR3.

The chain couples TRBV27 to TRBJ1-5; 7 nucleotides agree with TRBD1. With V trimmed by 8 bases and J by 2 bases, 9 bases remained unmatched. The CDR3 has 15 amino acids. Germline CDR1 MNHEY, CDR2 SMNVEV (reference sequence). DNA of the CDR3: TGTGCCAGCCGACCAAATACAGGGGGCAATCAGCCCCAGCATTTT. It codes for CASRPNTGGNQPQHF.

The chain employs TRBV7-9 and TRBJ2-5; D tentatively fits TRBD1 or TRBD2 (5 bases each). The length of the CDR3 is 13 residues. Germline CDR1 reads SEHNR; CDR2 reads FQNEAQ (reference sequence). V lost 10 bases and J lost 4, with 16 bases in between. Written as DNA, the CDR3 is TGTGCCATTCCAGATGGGGCGGGAGAGACCCAGTACTTC. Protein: CAIPDGAGETQYF.

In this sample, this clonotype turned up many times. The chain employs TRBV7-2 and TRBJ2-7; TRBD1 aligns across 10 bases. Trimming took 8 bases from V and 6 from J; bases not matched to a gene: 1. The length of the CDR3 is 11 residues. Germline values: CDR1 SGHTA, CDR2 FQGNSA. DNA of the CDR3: TGTGCCAGCTGGACAGGGGGCGAGCAGTACTTC. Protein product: CASWTGGEQYF.

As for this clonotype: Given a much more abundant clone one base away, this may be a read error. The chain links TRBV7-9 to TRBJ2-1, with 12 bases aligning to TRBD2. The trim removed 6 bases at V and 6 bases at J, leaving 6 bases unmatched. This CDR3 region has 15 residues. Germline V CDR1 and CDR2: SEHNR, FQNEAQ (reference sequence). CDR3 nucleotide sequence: TGTGCCAGCAGATCTACTAGCGGGGGGCCCAATGAGCAGTTCTTC. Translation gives CASRSTSGGPNEQFF.

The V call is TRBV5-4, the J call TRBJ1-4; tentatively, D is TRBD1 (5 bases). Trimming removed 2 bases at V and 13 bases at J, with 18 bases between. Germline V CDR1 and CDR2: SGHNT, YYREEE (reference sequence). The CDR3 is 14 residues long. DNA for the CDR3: TGTGCCAGCAGCTTCGGGACGGGCTCCGGAAGACTGTTTTTT. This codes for CASSFGTGSGRLFF.

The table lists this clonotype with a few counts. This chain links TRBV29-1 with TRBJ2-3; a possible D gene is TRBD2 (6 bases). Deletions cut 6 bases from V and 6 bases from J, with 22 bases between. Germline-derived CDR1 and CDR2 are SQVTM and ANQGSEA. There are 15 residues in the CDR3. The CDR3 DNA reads TGCAGCGTCCCTCGAGGTTCGGGAGAAACGGATACGCAGTATTTT. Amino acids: CSVPRGSGETDTQYF.

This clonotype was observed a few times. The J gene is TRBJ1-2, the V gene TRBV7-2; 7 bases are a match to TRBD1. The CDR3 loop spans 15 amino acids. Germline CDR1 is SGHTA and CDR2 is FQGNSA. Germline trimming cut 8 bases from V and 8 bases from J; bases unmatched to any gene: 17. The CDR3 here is CASLGIGRGSRGYTF. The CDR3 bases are TGTGCCAGCTTAGGAATAGGCAGGGGGTCTCGGGGCTACACCTTC.